This T cell receptor (beta chain) was captured in a study of control samples from healthy donors and cancer patients. Here immunoSEQ multiplex PCR was the method, and the copy in TCRdb shows in-frame clones only, minus some. The sample lists 60,000 to 70,000 clones, roughly 84% occurring once. Trimming took 2 bases from V and 6 from J, leaving 13 bases between them. There are 14 residues in the CDR3. Germline V gives CDR1 LGHDT, CDR2 YNNKEL (reference sequence). The sequence came from a woman aged 45-65 years with lung cancer. Sequencing input: PBMCs. The chain has TRBV3-1 (or the pseudogene TRBV3-2) and TRBJ1-2, with D possibly being TRBD1 (6 bases). The CDR3 protein is CASSQYQGMDGYTF. CDR3 coding DNA: TGTGCCAGCAGCCAATATCAGGGGATGGATGGCTACACCTTC.